This T cell receptor (beta chain) was recovered during a study of T-cell reconstitution after alpha-beta-depleted transplantation in children. This clonotype has at least ten counts. Its antigen is not known. Library preparation (for TCRbeta) was performed with unique molecular identifiers. TCRdb re-derived calls from the PCR reads in MiXCR, one entry per CDR3 protein. The sample shows about 190,000 distinct CDR3 sequences, approximately 10% of them seen only once. Study-wide results and caveats: The high TCRbeta diversity at day 60 in some patients came from surviving recipient T cells and thymic progenitors. There were reportedly several hundred expanded graft clones from which alpha-beta T cells came about two months after transplant. Newly produced T cells mostly provided counts and TCRbeta diversity after one year, as hyperexpanded clones declined.

This TCR came from a boy under 10 years old with acute myeloid leukemia, due to receive a stem cell transplant. Sequences were derived from PBMCs, sampled before TCRalphabeta/CD19-depleted stem cell transplant.

The DNA of the CDR3 is TGCAGTGCGGACAGCGAGGGGGAAAAACTGTTTTTT. This translates into CSADSEGEKLFF. This chain connects TRBV20-1 to TRBJ1-4, with D possibly TRBD1 on 6 matching bases. Germline CDR1 DFQATT, CDR2 SNEGSKA (reference sequence). The CDR3 runs 12 residues. Trimming shortened V by 6 bases and J by 8 bases, and 13 bases separated the two germline ends.